Listed here are 11 T cell receptor beta chains from one sample, sequenced in a study of cytomegalovirus exposure and HLA in healthy donors. PCR primers comprised 60 Vbeta and 13 Jbeta primers. The table came from immunoSEQ multiplex PCR; TCRdb's copy has only in-frame clones and leaves some out. This sample has around 110,000 clones; approximately 80% occur once, and the top ten carry 3.9%. Sequencing was carried out using PBMCs. The receptors originated from a young woman in good health and CMV-seronegative.

The gene calls are TRBV30 and TRBJ1-3; D gene unclear. The CDR3 length is 16 residues. Trimming removed 3 bases from V and 0 bases from J, with 15 bases in between. Germline V gene data show CDR1 as GTSNPN and CDR2 as SVGIG (reference sequence). The CDR3 DNA reads TGTGCCTGGAGCGCACCTGGGCCCAGCTCTGGAAACACCATATATTTT. Its protein product is CAWSAPGPSSGNTIYF.

For the CDR3, the DNA is TGTGCCATCAGTGACCCAGGGAAGGAGAGAGAGCAGTACTTC. Encoded protein: CAISDPGKEREQYF. The V gene is TRBV10-3, the J gene TRBJ2-7, with D possibly matching TRBD1 (5 bases). Germline loops: CDR1 ENHRY, CDR2 SYGVKD. Trimming left V 3 bases short and J 7 bases short, with 16 bases between. The CDR3 runs to 14 residues.

CDR3 loop: CASSYGDTQYF. CDR3 bases: TGTGCCAGCAGTTACGGTGATACGCAGTATTTT. The chain employs TRBV6-1 and TRBJ2-3, with unresolved D. From germline, CDR1 is MNHNS and CDR2 SASEGT. Trimming cost V 5 bases and J 6 bases, with 6 bases left between them. There are 11 residues in the CDR3.

The CDR3 sequence is CASSLDGSGTYNEQFF. CDR3 sequence (DNA): TGTGCCAGCAGCTTAGATGGTAGCGGAACCTACAATGAGCAGTTCTTC. The rearrangement uses TRBV11-3 and TRBJ2-1; weak D call: TRBD2 (6 bases). The length of the CDR3 is 16 residues. V lost 0 bases, J lost 2 bases, and 11 bases lay in between. From germline, CDR1 is SGHNT and CDR2 YENEEA. The full variable domain, with the rest looked up from reference TRBV11-3 and TRBJ2-1, is EAGVVQSPRYKIIEKKQPVAFWCNPISGHNTLYWYLQNLGQGPELLIRYENEEAVDDSQLPKDRFSAERLKGVDSTLKIQPAELGDSAVYLCASSLDGSGTYNEQFFGPGTRLTVL.

V and J are TRBV10-1 and TRBJ2-7, with 7 bases matching TRBD1. Per the germline V gene, CDR1 is WNHNN and CDR2 is SYGVQD (reference sequence). After removal of 4 bases from V and 6 bases from J, the junction contained 3 bases not matched to a gene. The CDR3 spans 12 residues. The CDR3 loop reads CASSGQGGEQYF. DNA for the CDR3: TGCGCCAGCAGTGGACAGGGCGGCGAGCAGTACTTC.

This clone was seen once. The chain joins TRBV21-1 to TRBJ2-1; TRBD1, the D gene given by the table, was not confirmed from the DNA. TRBV21-1 is recorded as a pseudogene. The CDR3 has 14 residues. CDR3 DNA: TGTGCCAGCAGACAGATACAGGGGGCTGTTGAGCAGTTCTTC. Its translation: CASRQIQGAVEQFF.

This rearrangement joins TRBV4-1 to TRBJ2-3; the match to TRBD2 covers 15 bases. V lost 4 bases, J lost 0 bases, and 8 bases stayed unmatched. This CDR3 contains 19 residues. Germline V gene data show CDR1 as MGHRA and CDR2 as YSYEKL. As DNA, the CDR3 is TGCGCCAGCAGCCCCTATGGACTAGCGGGAGGGGCTAGCACAGATACGCAGTATTTT. Translation gives CASSPYGLAGGASTDTQYF.

A few counts support this clone. The chain joins TRBV19 to TRBJ1-4, with D hard to call. The CDR3 has 15 amino acids. Trimming cost V 5 bases and J 8 bases, with 18 bases left between them. Germline CDR1 and CDR2: LNHDA and SQIVND (reference sequence). The CDR3 DNA follows: TGTGCCAGTAGTCCTGAACAGTGGGCGAAAGAAAAACTGTTTTTT. This translates into CASSPEQWAKEKLFF.

The chain links TRBV11-2 to TRBJ1-1; D perhaps matches TRBD1 (5 bases). This CDR3 has 14 amino acids. Germline V gene data show CDR1 as SGHAT and CDR2 as FQNNGV. The V and J ends lost 7 bases and 2 bases respectively, with 14 bases between them. The CDR3 protein is CASTRQTQNTEAFF. The CDR3 coding sequence is TGTGCCAGCACCAGACAGACGCAAAACACTGAAGCTTTCTTT.

This clone showed up just once. This sequence joins TRBV5-4 and TRBJ2-1; TRBD1 aligns across 7 bases. Germline V gene sequence: CDR1 SGHNT, CDR2 YYREEE (reference sequence). The V and J ends lost 3 bases and 3 bases, in that order; junction bases with no gene match: 6. The CDR3 sequence is 15 residues long. The CDR3 nucleotides read TGTGCCAGCAGCTCATTGACAGGGTACTACAATGAGCAGTTCTTC. Translation gives CASSSLTGYYNEQFF.

This clone was detected only once. The chain carries TRBV9 and TRBJ1-1; D unclear. The germline V and J ends were trimmed by 0 bases and 5 bases, with 8 bases remaining between them. CDR1 is SGDLS and CDR2 is YYNGEE in the germline V gene. The CDR3 runs 13 residues. The CDR3 loop is CASSVGVGTEAFF. CDR3 DNA: TGTGCCAGCAGCGTAGGAGTCGGGACTGAAGCTTTCTTT.